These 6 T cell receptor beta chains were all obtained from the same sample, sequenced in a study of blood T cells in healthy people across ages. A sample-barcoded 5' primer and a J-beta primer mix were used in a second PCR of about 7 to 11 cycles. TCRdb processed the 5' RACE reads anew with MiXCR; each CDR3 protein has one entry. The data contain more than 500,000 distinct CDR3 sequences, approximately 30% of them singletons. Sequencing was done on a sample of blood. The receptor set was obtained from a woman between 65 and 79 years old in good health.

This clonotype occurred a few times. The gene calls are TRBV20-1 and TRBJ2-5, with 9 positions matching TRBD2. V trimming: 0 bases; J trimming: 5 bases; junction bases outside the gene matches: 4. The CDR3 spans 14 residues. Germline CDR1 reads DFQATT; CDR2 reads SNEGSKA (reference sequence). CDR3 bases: TGCAGTGCTAGAGAGGGGACTAGCAAGGAGACCCAGTACTTC. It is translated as CSAREGTSKETQYF.

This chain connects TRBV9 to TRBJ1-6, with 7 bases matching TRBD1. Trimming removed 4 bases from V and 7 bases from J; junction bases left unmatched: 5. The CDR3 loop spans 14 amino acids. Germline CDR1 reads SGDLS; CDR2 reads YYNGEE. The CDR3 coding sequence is TGTGCCAGCAGCCCCACGGGACAGAATTCACCCCTCCACTTT. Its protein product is CASSPTGQNSPLHF.

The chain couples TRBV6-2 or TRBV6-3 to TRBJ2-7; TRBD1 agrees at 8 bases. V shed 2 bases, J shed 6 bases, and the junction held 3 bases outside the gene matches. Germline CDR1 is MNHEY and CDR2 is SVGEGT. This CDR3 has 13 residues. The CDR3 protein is CASSYTTGVEQYF. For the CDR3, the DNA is TGTGCCAGCAGTTACACGACAGGGGTCGAGCAGTACTTC.

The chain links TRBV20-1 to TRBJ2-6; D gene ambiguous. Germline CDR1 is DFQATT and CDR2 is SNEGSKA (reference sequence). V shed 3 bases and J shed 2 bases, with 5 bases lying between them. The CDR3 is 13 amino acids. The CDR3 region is CSARPPGANVLTF. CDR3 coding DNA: TGCAGTGCTAGGCCCCCTGGGGCCAACGTCCTGACTTTC.

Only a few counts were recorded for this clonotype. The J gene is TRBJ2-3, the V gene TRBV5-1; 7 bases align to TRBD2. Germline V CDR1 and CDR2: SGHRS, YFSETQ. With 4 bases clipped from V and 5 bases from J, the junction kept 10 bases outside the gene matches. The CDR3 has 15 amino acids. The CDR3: CASSPPGGGEDTQYF. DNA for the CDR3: TGCGCCAGCAGCCCCCCTGGCGGGGGAGAAGATACGCAGTATTTT.

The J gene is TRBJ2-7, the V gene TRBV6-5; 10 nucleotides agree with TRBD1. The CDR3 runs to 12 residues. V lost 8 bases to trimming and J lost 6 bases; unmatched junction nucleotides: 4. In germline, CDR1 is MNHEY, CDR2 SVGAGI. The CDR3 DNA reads TGTGCCAGCGGGACAGGGGTCCCCGAGCAGTACTTC. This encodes CASGTGVPEQYF.